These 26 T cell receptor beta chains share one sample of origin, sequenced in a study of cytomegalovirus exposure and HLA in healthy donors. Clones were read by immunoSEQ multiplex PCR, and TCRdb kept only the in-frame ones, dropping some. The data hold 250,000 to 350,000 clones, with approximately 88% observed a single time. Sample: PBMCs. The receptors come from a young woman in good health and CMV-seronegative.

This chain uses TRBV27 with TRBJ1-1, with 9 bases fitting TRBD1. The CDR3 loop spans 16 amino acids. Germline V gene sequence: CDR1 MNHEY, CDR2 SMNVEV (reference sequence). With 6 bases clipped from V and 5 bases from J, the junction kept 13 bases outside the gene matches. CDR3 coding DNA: TGTGCCAGCAGCCAAGAGCGGGACAGGGTCGGAACTGAAGCTTTCTTT. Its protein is CASSQERDRVGTEAFF.

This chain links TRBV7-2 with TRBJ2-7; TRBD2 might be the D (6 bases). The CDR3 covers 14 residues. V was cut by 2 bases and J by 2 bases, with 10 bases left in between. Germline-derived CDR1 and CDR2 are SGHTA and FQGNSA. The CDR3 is CASSLSRGTYEQYF. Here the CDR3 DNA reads TGTGCCAGCAGCTTATCCCGCGGGACCTACGAGCAGTACTTC.

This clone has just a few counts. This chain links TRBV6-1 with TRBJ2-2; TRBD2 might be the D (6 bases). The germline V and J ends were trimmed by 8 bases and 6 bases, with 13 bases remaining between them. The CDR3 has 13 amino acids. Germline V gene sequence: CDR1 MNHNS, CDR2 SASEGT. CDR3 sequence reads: CASRGGEAGELFF. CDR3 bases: TGTGCCAGCCGTGGAGGGGAGGCCGGGGAGCTGTTTTTT.

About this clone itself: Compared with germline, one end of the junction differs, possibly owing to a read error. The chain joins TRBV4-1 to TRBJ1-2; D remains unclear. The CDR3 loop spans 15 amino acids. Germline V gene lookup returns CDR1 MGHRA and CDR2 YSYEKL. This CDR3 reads CASSPGAATNYSYTF. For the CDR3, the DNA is TGCGCCAGCAGCCCTGGCGCAGCCACTAACTATAGCTACACCTTC.

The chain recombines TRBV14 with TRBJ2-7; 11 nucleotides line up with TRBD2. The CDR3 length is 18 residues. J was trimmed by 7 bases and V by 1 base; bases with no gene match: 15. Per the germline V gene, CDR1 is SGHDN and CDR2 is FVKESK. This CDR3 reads CASSQGLQELAGVREQYF. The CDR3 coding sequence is TGTGCCAGCAGCCAAGGCCTGCAAGAACTAGCGGGAGTTCGGGAGCAGTACTTC. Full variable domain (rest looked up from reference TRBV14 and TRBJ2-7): EAGVTQFPSHSVIEKGQTVTLRCDPISGHDNLYWYRRVMGKEIKFLLHFVKESKQDESGMPNNRFLAERTGGTYSTLKVQPAELEDSGVYFCASSQGLQELAGVREQYFGPGTRLTVT.

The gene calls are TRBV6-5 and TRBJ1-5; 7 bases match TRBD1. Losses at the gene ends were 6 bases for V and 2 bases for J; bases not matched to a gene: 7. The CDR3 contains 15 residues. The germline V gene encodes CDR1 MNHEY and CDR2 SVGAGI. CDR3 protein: CASSPTGYGNQPQHF. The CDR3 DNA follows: TGTGCCAGCAGCCCGACAGGGTACGGCAATCAGCCCCAGCATTTT.

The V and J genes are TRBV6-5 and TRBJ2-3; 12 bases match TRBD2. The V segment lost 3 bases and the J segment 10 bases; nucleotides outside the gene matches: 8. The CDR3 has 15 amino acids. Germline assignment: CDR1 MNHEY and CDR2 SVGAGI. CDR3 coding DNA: TGTGCCAGCAGTTATTCTAGCGGGAGGGCCTTGGCGCAGTATTTT. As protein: CASSYSSGRALAQYF.

CDR3 nucleotides: TGTGCCAGCAGCGTAGACAGGGGGCAGGAAAAACTGTTTTTT. Translating it yields CASSVDRGQEKLFF. The chain uses TRBV5-4 and TRBJ1-4, with TRBD1 matching 10 bases. The CDR3 sequence is 14 residues long. The V and J ends lost 4 bases and 8 bases, in that order; junction bases with no gene match: 5. Per the germline V gene, CDR1 is SGHNT and CDR2 is YYREEE (reference sequence).

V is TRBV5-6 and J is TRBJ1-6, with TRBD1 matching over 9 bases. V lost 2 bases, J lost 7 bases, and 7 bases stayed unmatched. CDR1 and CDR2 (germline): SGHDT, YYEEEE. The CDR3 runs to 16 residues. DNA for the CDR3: TGTGCCAGCAGCTTTGGGCCCGGGACAGGGAATTCACCCCTCCACTTT. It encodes CASSFGPGTGNSPLHF.

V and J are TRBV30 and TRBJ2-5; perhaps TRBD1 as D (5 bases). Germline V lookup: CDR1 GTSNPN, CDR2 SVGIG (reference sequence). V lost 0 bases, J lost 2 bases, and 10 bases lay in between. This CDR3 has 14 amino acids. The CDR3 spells CAWSVGAAQETQYF. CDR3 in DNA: TGTGCCTGGAGTGTTGGGGCGGCTCAAGAGACCCAGTACTTC.

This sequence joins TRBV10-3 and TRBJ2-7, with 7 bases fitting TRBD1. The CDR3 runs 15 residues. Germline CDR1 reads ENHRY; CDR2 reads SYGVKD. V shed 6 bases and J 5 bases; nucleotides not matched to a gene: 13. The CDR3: CAISPSGGSSNEQYF. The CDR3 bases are TGTGCCATCAGCCCCTCAGGGGGATCGTCCAACGAGCAGTACTTC.

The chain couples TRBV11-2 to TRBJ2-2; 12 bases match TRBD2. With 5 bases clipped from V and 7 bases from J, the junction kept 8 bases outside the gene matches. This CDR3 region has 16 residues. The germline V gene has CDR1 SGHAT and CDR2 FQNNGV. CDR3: CASSVLAGGLGGELFF. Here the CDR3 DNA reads TGTGCCAGCAGCGTACTAGCGGGAGGTCTAGGCGGGGAGCTGTTTTTT.

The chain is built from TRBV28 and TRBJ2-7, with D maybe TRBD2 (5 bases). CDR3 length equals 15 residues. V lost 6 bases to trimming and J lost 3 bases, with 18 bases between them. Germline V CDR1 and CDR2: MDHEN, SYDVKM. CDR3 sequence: CASRSGLARFYEQYF. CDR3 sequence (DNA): TGTGCCAGCAGGAGCGGACTCGCGCGATTCTACGAGCAGTACTTC.

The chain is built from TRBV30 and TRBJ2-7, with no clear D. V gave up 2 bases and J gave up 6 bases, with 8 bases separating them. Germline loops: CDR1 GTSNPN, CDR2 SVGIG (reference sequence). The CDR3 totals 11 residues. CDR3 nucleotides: TGTGCCTGGAGTCTAGGCGGCGAGCAGTACTTC. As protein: CAWSLGGEQYF.

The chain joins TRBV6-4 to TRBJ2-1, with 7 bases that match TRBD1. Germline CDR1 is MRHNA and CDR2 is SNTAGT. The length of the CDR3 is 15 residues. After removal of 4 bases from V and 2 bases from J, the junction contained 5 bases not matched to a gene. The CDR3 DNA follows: TGTGCCAGCAGTGTCCGACAGGGAGCCTACAATGAGCAGTTCTTC. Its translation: CASSVRQGAYNEQFF.

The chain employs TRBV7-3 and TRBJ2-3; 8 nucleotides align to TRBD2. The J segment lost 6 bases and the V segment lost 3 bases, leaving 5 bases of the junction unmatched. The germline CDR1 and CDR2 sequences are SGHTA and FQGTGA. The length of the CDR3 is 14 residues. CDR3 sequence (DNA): TGTGCCAGCAGCTTCAGCGGGAGTCTCGATACGCAGTATTTT. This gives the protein CASSFSGSLDTQYF. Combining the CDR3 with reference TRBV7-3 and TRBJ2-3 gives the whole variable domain GAGVSQTPSNKVTEKGKYVELRCDPISGHTALYWYRQSLGQGPEFLIYFQGTGAADDSGLPNDRFFAVRPEGSVSTLKIQRTERGDSAVYLCASSFSGSLDTQYFGPGTRLTVL.

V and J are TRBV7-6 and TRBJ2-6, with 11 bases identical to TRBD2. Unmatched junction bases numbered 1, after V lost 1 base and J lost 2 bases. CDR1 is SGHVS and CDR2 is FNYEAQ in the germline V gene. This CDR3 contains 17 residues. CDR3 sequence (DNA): TGTGCCAGCAGCTTAGTAGCGGGAGGGCCTGGGGCCAACGTCCTGACTTTC. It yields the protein CASSLVAGGPGANVLTF.

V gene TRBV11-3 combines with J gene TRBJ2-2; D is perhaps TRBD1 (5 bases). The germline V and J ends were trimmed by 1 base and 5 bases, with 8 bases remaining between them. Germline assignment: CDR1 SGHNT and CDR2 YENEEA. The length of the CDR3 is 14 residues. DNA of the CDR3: TGTGCCAGCAGCTTAGGGGCAGGGACCGGGGAGCTGTTTTTT. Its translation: CASSLGAGTGELFF.

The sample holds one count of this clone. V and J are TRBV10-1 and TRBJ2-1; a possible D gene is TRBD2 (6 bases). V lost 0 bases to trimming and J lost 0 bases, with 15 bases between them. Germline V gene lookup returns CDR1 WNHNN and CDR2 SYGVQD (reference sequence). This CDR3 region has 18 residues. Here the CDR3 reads CASSESCCGESSYNEQFF. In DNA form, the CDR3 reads TGCGCCAGCAGTGAGTCCTGCTGCGGGGAAAGCTCCTACAATGAGCAGTTCTTC.

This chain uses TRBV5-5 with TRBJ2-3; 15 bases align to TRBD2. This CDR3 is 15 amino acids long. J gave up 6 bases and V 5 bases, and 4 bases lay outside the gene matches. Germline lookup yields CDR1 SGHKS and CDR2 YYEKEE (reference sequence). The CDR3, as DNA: TGTGCCAGCAGGCCCGGGACTAGCGGGAGGGATACGCAGTATTTT. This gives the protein CASRPGTSGRDTQYF.

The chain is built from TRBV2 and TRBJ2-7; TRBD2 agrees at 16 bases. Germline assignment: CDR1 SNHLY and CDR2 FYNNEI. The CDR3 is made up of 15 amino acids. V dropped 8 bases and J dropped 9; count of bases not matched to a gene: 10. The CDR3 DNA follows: TGTGCCAGCCTATCCGGGACTAGCGGGAGGGCCGGGCAGTACTTC. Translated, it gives CASLSGTSGRAGQYF.

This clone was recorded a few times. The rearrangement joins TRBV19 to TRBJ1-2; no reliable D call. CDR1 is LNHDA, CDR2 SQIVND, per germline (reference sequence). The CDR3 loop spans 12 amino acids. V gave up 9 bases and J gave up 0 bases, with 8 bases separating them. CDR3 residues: CASEAPNYGYTF. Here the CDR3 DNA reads TGTGCCAGCGAGGCCCCTAACTATGGCTACACCTTC. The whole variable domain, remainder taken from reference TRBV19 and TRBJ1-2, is DGGITQSPKYLFRKEGQNVTLSCEQNLNHDAMYWYRQDPGQGLRLIYYSQIVNDFQKGDIAEGYSVSREKKESFPLTVTSAQKNPTAFYLCASEAPNYGYTFGSGTRLTVV.

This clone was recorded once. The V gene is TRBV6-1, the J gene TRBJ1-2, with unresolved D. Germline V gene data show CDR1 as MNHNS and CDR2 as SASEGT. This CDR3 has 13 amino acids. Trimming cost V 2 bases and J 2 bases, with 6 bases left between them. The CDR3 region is CASSETQNYGYTF. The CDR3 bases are TGTGCCAGCAGTGAAACACAGAACTATGGCTACACCTTC.

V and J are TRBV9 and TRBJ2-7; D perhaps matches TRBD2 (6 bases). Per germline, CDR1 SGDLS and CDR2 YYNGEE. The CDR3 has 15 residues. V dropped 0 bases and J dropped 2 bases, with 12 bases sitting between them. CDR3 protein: CASSVADSGAYEQYF. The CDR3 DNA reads TGTGCCAGCAGCGTAGCAGATAGCGGTGCCTACGAGCAGTACTTC. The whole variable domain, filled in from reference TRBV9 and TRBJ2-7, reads DSGVTQTPKHLITATGQRVTLRCSPRSGDLSVYWYQQSLDQGLQFLIQYYNGEERAKGNILERFSAQQFPDLHSELNLSSLELGDSALYFCASSVADSGAYEQYFGPGTRLTVT.

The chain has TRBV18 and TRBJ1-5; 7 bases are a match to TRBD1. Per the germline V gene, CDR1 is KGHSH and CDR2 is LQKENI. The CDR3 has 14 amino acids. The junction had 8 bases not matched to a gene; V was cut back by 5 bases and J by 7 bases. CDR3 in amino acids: CASSAAGGDQPQHF. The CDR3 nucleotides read TGTGCCAGCTCAGCCGCAGGGGGTGACCAGCCCCAGCATTTT.

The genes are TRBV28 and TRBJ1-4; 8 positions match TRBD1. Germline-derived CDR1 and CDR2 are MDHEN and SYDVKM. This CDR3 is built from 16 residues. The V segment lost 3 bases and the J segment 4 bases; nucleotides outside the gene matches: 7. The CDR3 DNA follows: TGTGCCAGCAGTTTGGAAAGGACAGGGCATAATGAAAAACTGTTTTTT. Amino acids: CASSLERTGHNEKLFF.